Shown below are 21 T cell receptor beta chains from a single sample sequenced in a study of CD8+ T cells in alopecia areata. Extraction of RNA preceded its reverse transcription into cDNA, which served as the sequencing template. Using immunoSEQ multiplex PCR, the repertoire was profiled, and TCRdb retains in-frame clones only, with some absent. This table has around 130,000 clones, roughly 58% appearing once. Sequencing used CD4+ T cells sorted from blood, obtained at week 0. Every receptor here comes from a human donor with alopecia areata.

The gene calls are TRBV2 and TRBJ2-3; D gene ambiguous. CDR1 and CDR2 (germline): SNHLY, FYNNEI. The CDR3 runs 12 residues. The V gene lost 10 bases and the J gene lost 4 bases, with 12 bases spanning the gap. The CDR3: CANAKEADTQYF. The CDR3 DNA reads as TGTGCCAATGCAAAAGAGGCAGATACGCAGTATTTT.

The rearrangement joins TRBV18 to TRBJ2-5; D uncertain. Trimming took off 5 bases at V and 0 bases at J, with 10 bases between the two ends. CDR1 is KGHSH and CDR2 is LQKENI in the germline V gene. This CDR3 contains 14 residues. The CDR3 region is CASSVQEYQETQYF. The CDR3 DNA is TGTGCCAGCTCAGTCCAAGAGTACCAAGAGACCCAGTACTTC.

This clone appeared a few times. The chain links TRBV28 to TRBJ2-3; 7 bases are shared with TRBD1. The ends lost 2 bases at V and 4 bases at J; junction bases unmatched: 0. There are 13 residues in the CDR3. Germline V gene sequence: CDR1 MDHEN, CDR2 SYDVKM. For the CDR3, the DNA is TGTGCCAGCAGTTTACAGGGGGCAGATACGCAGTATTTT. Translating gives CASSLQGADTQYF.

This clone was observed a handful of times. The rearrangement links TRBV28 to TRBJ2-3; 7 bases map to TRBD1. In germline, CDR1 is MDHEN, CDR2 SYDVKM. The CDR3 has 15 amino acids. The trim removed 5 bases at V and 3 bases at J, leaving 8 bases unmatched. The CDR3 spells CASSHRGLGTDTQYF. The CDR3 DNA sequence: TGTGCCAGCAGTCACAGGGGCCTAGGGACAGATACGCAGTATTTT.

The V and J genes are TRBV27 and TRBJ2-7; 9 bases match TRBD1. The CDR3 is made up of 15 amino acids. The V segment lost 6 bases and the J segment 4 bases; nucleotides outside the gene matches: 10. Germline V gene sequence: CDR1 MNHEY, CDR2 SMNVEV (reference sequence). CDR3 in DNA: TGTGCCAGCAGCGACCGGGACAGGGCGGCGTACGAGCAGTACTTC. Amino acid sequence: CASSDRDRAAYEQYF.

This clone occurred once. The chain carries TRBV27 and TRBJ1-2; a weak D match, TRBD1 (6 bases). The CDR3 sequence is 15 residues long. The germline V and J ends were trimmed by 3 bases and 3 bases, with 14 bases remaining between them. The V gene's germline CDR1 is MNHEY and CDR2 SMNVEV (reference sequence). The CDR3: CASSFIQGLDYGYTF. CDR3 nucleotides: TGTGCCAGCAGTTTTATCCAGGGGCTAGACTATGGCTACACCTTC.

The rearrangement joins TRBV5-6 to TRBJ2-5, with D uncertain. Deletions cut 0 bases from V and 5 bases from J, with 11 bases between. Looked up from germline, CDR1 is SGHDT and CDR2 is YYEEEE. The CDR3 covers 14 residues. CDR3 nucleotides: TGTGCCAGCAGCTTGGTCGCCCGTGGGGAGACCCAGTACTTC. Protein product: CASSLVARGETQYF.

The chain uses TRBV2 and TRBJ2-3, with 8 bases that match TRBD2. Germline loops: CDR1 SNHLY, CDR2 FYNNEI. The CDR3 is made up of 16 amino acids. The V segment lost 3 bases and the J segment 9 bases; nucleotides outside the gene matches: 14. CDR3 nucleotide sequence: TGTGCCAGCAGTGAGTCTTTAGCGGGACCCCAGGGGACGCAGTATTTT. Its translation is CASSESLAGPQGTQYF.

The rearrangement links TRBV5-6 to TRBJ2-2; possible D gene TRBD2, 7 bases. The germline CDR1 and CDR2 sequences are SGHDT and YYEEEE. V lost 4 bases and J lost 2, with 12 bases in between. The CDR3 totals 15 residues. CDR3: CASSLGGLNTGELFF. CDR3 bases: TGTGCCAGCAGCCTGGGGGGGCTAAACACCGGGGAGCTGTTTTTT.

The CDR3: CSVNQVGDTQYF. DNA for the CDR3: TGCAGCGTTAACCAGGTGGGGGATACGCAGTATTTT. This chain links TRBV29-1 with TRBJ2-3, with D unresolved. The length of the CDR3 is 12 residues. Trimming took 5 bases from V and 6 from J, leaving 12 bases between them. Germline V gene data show CDR1 as SQVTM and CDR2 as ANQGSEA.

The J gene is TRBJ1-1, the V gene TRBV4-1; D gene unclear. Between the trimmed V and J ends, which lost 0 bases and 1 base, there was a span of 12 bases. Per the germline V gene, CDR1 is MGHRA and CDR2 is YSYEKL. This CDR3 has 16 residues. The CDR3 sequence: CASSQEAGRRNTEAFF. CDR3 nucleotides: TGCGCCAGCAGCCAAGAAGCAGGAAGAAGGAACACTGAAGCTTTCTTT.

In this sample, this clone turned up a few times. This chain connects TRBV28 to TRBJ1-5; D unresolved. The CDR3 contains 12 residues. Germline lookup yields CDR1 MDHEN and CDR2 SYDVKM. V was shortened by 5 bases and J by 4 bases, with 6 bases between the two germline ends. The CDR3 nucleotides are TGTGCCAGCAGTCTCCTAAATCAGCCCCAGCATTTT. Amino acids: CASSLLNQPQHF.

V is TRBV30 and J is TRBJ1-5, with D possibly matching TRBD1 (5 bases). The CDR3 runs to 17 residues. Trimming removed 2 bases at V and 2 bases at J, with 19 bases between. Per germline, CDR1 GTSNPN and CDR2 SVGIG (reference sequence). The CDR3 sequence is CAWSTPPGGFRNQPQHF. CDR3 nucleotides: TGTGCCTGGAGTACTCCCCCTGGGGGGTTTCGCAATCAGCCCCAGCATTTT.

This chain uses TRBV5-1 with TRBJ1-1; D is uncertain. CDR3 length: 14 residues. V was cut by 2 bases and J by 7 bases, with 15 bases left in between. Germline lookup yields CDR1 SGHRS and CDR2 YFSETQ. The chain's CDR3 is CASSFGGVLNEAFF. Written as DNA, the CDR3 is TGCGCCAGCAGCTTCGGCGGCGTCTTAAATGAAGCTTTCTTT.

This clone was seen more than once but under ten times. The chain is built from TRBV2 and TRBJ2-5; D is possibly TRBD1 or TRBD2 (7 bases each). Trimming removed 8 bases at V and 2 bases at J, with 12 bases between. Looked up from germline, CDR1 is SNHLY and CDR2 is FYNNEI. The CDR3 totals 13 residues. This CDR3 is CASGRDRQETQYF. CDR3 DNA sequence: TGTGCCAGCGGGAGGGACAGACAAGAGACCCAGTACTTC.

The chain combines TRBV4-3 with TRBJ2-5; no clear D. Germline V gene lookup returns CDR1 LGHNA and CDR2 YSLEER. The CDR3 covers 14 residues. The germline V and J ends were trimmed by 0 bases and 4 bases, with 9 bases remaining between them. CDR3 in amino acids: CASSQDTRRETQYF. For the CDR3, the DNA is TGCGCCAGCAGCCAAGATACCCGGCGAGAGACCCAGTACTTC.

This clone was found a few times. V usage is TRBV9 and J usage is TRBJ2-5, with TRBD2 as a possible D gene (5 bases). The CDR3 length is 13 residues. V lost 1 base and J lost 7, with 11 bases in between. Germline-derived CDR1 and CDR2 are SGDLS and YYNGEE. The CDR3 here is CASSVTRKGTQYF. The CDR3 DNA reads TGTGCCAGCAGCGTAACTAGAAAGGGGACCCAGTACTTC.

This clone occurred a few times. The rearrangement links TRBV28 to TRBJ1-3, with D uncertain. The CDR3 spans 14 residues. V lost 3 bases and J 0 bases, leaving 6 bases between the germline ends. Germline V CDR1 and CDR2: MDHEN, SYDVKM. Written as DNA, the CDR3 is TGTGCCAGCAGTTTTGGTAGCTCTGGAAACACCATATATTTT. The encoded protein is CASSFGSSGNTIYF.

The chain carries TRBV7-9 and TRBJ2-7; maybe TRBD1 (5 bases). Looked up from germline, CDR1 is SEHNR and CDR2 is FQNEAQ (reference sequence). Between the trimmed V and J ends, which lost 3 bases and 2 bases, there was a span of 5 bases. The CDR3 has 12 amino acids. The DNA of the CDR3 is TGTGCCAGCAGCTTGACAGCCTACGAGCAGTACTTC. The encoded protein is CASSLTAYEQYF.

V gene TRBV7-2 combines with J gene TRBJ1-2; 7 nucleotides line up with TRBD1. Germline V gene data show CDR1 as SGHTA and CDR2 as FQGNSA. CDR3 length: 15 amino acids. V shed 1 base and J 6 bases; nucleotides not matched to a gene: 8. The DNA for the CDR3 is TGTGCCAGCAGCTTAGTTTTACGGACAGGAAATGGCTACACCTTC. Protein product: CASSLVLRTGNGYTF.

This clone occurred a few times. CDR3 residues: CASSQERGESTDTQYF. In nucleotides, the CDR3 is TGCGCCAGCAGCCAAGAAAGGGGGGAGAGCACAGATACGCAGTATTTT. The chain joins TRBV4-3 to TRBJ2-3, with D tentatively TRBD1 or TRBD2 (6 bases each). Trimming stripped 0 bases from V and 0 bases from J, with 10 bases between. Germline-derived CDR1 and CDR2 are LGHNA and YSLEER. The CDR3 contains 16 residues.